This TCR beta chain was documented in a study of T cell repertoires in cytomegalovirus infection. This clonotype appeared many times. V shed 6 bases and J 2 bases; nucleotides not matched to a gene: 7. The CDR3 is made up of 16 amino acids. Germline-derived CDR1 and CDR2 are SEHNR and FQNEAQ (reference sequence). One entry per CDR3 protein, called by TCRdb with MiXCR from the reads. This sample carries roughly 640,000 distinct CDR3 sequences, approximately 24% of them seen once, and the ten largest clones take 7.5% to 9%. The source of this sequence is a human donor in good health (CMV status not recorded). Some clones in this sample may be carry-over from other donors' samples. Sequencing was performed on CD8+ T cells from PBMCs. The chain recombines TRBV7-9 with TRBJ2-1; TRBD1 agrees at 10 bases. The CDR3 loop is CASSRQGALTYNEQFF. CDR3 DNA sequence: TGTGCCAGCAGTAGACAGGGGGCATTGACCTACAATGAGCAGTTCTTC. The complete variable domain, with remaining parts taken from reference TRBV7-9 and TRBJ2-1, reads DTGVSQNPRHKITKRGQNVTFRCDPISEHNRLYWYRQTLGQGPEFLTYFQNEAQLEKSRLLSDRFSAERPKGSFSTLEIQRTEQGDSAMYLCASSRQGALTYNEQFFGPGTRLTVL.